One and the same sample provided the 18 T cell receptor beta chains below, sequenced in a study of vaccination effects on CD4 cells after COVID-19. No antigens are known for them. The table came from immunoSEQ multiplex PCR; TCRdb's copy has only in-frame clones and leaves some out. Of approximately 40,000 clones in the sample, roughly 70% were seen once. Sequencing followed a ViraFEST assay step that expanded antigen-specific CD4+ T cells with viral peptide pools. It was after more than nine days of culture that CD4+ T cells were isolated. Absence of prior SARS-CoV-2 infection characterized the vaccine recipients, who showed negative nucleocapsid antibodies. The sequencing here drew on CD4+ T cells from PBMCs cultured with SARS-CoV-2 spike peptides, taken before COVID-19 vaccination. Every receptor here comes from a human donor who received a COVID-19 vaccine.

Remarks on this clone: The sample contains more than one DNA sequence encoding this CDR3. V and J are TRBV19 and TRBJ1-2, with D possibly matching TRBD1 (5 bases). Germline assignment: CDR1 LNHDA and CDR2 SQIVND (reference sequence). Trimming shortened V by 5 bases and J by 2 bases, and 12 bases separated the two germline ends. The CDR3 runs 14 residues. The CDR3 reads CASSATGANYGYTF. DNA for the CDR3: TGTGCCAGTAGTGCAACCGGGGCGAACTATGGCTACACCTTC.

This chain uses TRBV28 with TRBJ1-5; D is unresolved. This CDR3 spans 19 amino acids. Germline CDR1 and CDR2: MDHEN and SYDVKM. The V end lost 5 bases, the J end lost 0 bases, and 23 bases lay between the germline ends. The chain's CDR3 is CASSTSWEINAYSNQPQHF. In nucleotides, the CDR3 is TGTGCCAGCAGTACGAGCTGGGAGATCAACGCTTATAGCAATCAGCCCCAGCATTTT.

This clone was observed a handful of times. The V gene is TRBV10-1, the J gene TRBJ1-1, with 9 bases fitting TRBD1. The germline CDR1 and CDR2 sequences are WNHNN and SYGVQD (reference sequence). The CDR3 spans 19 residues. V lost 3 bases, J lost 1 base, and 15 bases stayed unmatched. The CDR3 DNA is TGCGCCAGCAGTGAAGGTCCGGGGGACAGGGACAATCCGAACACTGAAGCTTTCTTT. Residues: CASSEGPGDRDNPNTEAFF.

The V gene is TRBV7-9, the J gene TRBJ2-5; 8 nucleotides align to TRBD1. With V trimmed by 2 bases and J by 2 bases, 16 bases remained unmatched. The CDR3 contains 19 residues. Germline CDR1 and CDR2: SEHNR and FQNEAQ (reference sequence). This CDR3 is CASSLFSHTGTGEQETQYF. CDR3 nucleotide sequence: TGTGCCAGCAGCTTATTCTCTCACACCGGGACAGGCGAACAAGAGACCCAGTACTTC.

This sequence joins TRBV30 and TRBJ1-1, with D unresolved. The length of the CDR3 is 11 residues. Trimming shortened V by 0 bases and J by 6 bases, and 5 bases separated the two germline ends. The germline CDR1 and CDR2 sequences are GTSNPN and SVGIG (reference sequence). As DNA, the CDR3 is TGTGCCTGGAGTGTTGCCCCTGAAGCTTTCTTT. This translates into CAWSVAPEAFF. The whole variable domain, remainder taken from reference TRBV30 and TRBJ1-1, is SQTIHQWPATLVQPVGSPLSLECTVEGTSNPNLYWYRQAAGRGLQLLFYSVGIGQISSEVPQNLSASRPQDRQFILSSKKLLLSDSGFYLCAWSVAPEAFFGQGTRLTVV.

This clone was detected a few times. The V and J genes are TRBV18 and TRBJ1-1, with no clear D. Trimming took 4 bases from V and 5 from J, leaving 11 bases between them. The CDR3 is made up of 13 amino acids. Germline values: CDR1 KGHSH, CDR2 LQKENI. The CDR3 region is CASSRDEGTEAFF. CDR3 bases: TGTGCCAGCTCACGGGATGAAGGGACTGAAGCTTTCTTT.

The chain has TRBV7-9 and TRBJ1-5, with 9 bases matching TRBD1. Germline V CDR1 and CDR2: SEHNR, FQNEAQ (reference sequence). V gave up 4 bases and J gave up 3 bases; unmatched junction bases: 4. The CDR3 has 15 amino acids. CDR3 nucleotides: TGTGCCAGCAGCTACGGACAGGGGTTCAATCAGCCCCAGCATTTT. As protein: CASSYGQGFNQPQHF.

The CDR3 is CASSLVGGGGTDTQYF. In DNA form, the CDR3 reads TGTGCCAGCAGCCTCGTGGGGGGTGGAGGAACAGATACGCAGTATTTT. This chain joins TRBV5-4 and TRBJ2-3; weak D call: TRBD2 (6 bases). The germline gives CDR1 SGHNT, CDR2 YYREEE (reference sequence). V dropped 4 bases and J dropped 3 bases, with 18 bases sitting between them. CDR3 length: 16 residues. Using reference TRBV5-4 and TRBJ2-3 for the parts outside the CDR3, the full variable domain is ETGVTQSPTHLIKTRGQQVTLRCSSQSGHNTVSWYQQALGQGPQFIFQYYREEENGRGNFPPRFSGLQFPNYSSELNVNALELDDSALYLCASSLVGGGGTDTQYFGPGTRLTVL.

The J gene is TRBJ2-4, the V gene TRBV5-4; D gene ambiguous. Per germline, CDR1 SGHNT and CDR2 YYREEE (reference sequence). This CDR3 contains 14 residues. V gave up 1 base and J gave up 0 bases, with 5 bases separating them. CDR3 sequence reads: CASSLYGAKNIQYF. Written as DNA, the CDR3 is TGTGCCAGCAGCTTGTACGGAGCCAAAAACATTCAGTACTTC.

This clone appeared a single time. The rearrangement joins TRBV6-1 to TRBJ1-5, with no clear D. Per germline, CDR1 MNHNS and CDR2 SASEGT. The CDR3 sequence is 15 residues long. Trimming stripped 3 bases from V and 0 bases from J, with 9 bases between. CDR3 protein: CASSDYVFSNQPQHF. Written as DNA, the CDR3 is TGTGCCAGCAGTGATTACGTTTTTAGCAATCAGCCCCAGCATTTT.

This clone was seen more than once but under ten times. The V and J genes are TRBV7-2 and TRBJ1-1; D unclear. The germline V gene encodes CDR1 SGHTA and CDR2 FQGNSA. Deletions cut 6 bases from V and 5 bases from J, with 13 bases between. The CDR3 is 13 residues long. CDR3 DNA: TGTGCCAGCAGTGCCTACCCGGGAACTGAAGCTTTCTTT. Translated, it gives CASSAYPGTEAFF.

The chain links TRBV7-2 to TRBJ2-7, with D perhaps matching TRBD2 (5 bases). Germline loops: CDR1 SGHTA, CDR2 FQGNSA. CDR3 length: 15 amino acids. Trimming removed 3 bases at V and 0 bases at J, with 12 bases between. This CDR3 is CASSLEAYYSYEQYF. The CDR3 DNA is TGTGCCAGCAGCTTGGAGGCTTACTACTCCTACGAGCAGTACTTC.

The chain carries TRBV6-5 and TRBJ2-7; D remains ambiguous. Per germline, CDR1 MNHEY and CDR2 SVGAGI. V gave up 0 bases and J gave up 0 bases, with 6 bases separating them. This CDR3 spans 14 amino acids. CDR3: CASSYSGDSYEQYF. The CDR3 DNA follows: TGTGCCAGCAGTTACTCGGGCGACTCCTACGAGCAGTACTTC.

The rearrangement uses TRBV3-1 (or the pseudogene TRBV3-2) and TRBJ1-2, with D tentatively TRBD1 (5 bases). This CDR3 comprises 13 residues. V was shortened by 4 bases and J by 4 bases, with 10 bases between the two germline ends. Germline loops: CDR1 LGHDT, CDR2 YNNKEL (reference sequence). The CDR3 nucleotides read TGTGCCAGCAGCCTAAAGGGACCCTATGGCTACACCTTC. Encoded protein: CASSLKGPYGYTF.

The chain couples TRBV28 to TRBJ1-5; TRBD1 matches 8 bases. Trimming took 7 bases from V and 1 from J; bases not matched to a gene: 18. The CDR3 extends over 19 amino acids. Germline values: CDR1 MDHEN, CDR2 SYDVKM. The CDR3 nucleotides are TGTGCCAGCACCGAGACAGGGGCAGTGTCCCTTCTGAGCAATCAGCCCCAGCATTTT. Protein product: CASTETGAVSLLSNQPQHF.

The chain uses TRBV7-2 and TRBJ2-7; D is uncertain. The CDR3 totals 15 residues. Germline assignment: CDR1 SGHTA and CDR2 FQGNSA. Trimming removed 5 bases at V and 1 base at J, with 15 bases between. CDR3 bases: TGTGCCAGCAGCCTGGGTCGCTCAACATCCTACGAGCAGTACTTC. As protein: CASSLGRSTSYEQYF.

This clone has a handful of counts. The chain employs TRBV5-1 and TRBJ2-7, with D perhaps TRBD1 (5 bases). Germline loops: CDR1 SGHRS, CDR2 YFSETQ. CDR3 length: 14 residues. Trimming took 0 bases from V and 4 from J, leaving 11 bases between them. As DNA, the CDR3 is TGCGCCAGCAGCTTGGAAGGGGTCACGTACGAGCAGTACTTC. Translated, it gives CASSLEGVTYEQYF.

Here the CDR3 DNA reads TGTGCCAGCAGCTCCACTAGCGGGGGGGCCAGAGAGACCCAGTACTTC. As protein: CASSSTSGGARETQYF. This rearrangement joins TRBV11-2 to TRBJ2-5, with TRBD2 identical over 13 bases. The CDR3 contains 16 residues. V dropped 4 bases and J dropped 4; count of bases not matched to a gene: 6. The germline V gene has CDR1 SGHAT and CDR2 FQNNGV.